This T cell receptor beta chain emerged from a study of blood T cell repertoires in COVID-19 (TCRdb year 2020). About the investigation overall: Samples covering the acute and convalescent phases of COVID-19 were provided by collaborators in the United States, Italy and Spain. The prospective study material was composed of cDNA or gDNA derived from T cells, B-cell-depleted T cells, or PBMCs. The dataset comprised deeply sampled blood TCRbeta repertoires from subjects exposed to, actively infected with, or recovered from COVID-19. The repertoires were released in a freely available public database intended as a resource for research on the immune response to SARS-CoV-2. The samples were drawn from two sources: the first 160 participants of the ongoing ImmuneRACE study, and 1,200 or so subjects contributed by 6 global collaborators. The sample metadata nearly always contained a de-identified subject ID, COVID-19 status, age in years and sex. HLA class I and class II types, where available, came from metadata supplied by the sample provider rather than from assay-based typing.

TCRbeta CDR3 regions were amplified from genomic DNA using the immunoSEQ Assay, a bias-controlled multiplex PCR. Per the original workflow: Within the assay, amplification of reference gene primers was used to estimate how many nucleated cells each sample contained. To quantify the absolute abundance of each unique TCRbeta CDR3 rearrangement, sequence reads were collapsed and filtered. For each sample, productive Simpson clonality was calculated as the square root of Simpson's diversity index over productive rearrangements. Sourced from immuneACCESS, this table was stored by TCRdb with only in-frame sequences that have V and J called. A share of the clones is absent; for the studies checked, an unresolved V gene accounts for under half, and the remainder has no known explanation. V, J and clone size are those of that table, while D and trimming were read from the DNA. Counted in this sample were some 320,000 clones; under 90% of them appeared once. The ten largest clones take up approximately 12% of the sample.

The research as a whole found: The amount of clinical and demographic metadata varied by source and participant and was provided uncurated.

The germline ends are 12 bases apart after V is trimmed by 0 bases and J by 3 bases. From cysteine to phenylalanine, the CDR3 is 16 amino acids long. The DNA shown is the 48-base CDR3, in frame from base 1. Per the germline V gene, SGHTA is the CDR1 and FQGNSA is the CDR2. As for this clone: No antigen is known for it. Base qualities are not recorded, but no much larger clone differs from it by a single base.

One collaborating source in Seattle enrolled patients while the patients were actively infected and followed the patients over time throughout the course of disease. The collaborating institutions used their own protocols to collect whole blood in K2EDTA tubes. For TCRbeta analysis, collaborator samples were shipped as frozen whole blood, as isolated PBMCs, or as DNA extracted from either sample type. The sequencing input was peripheral blood. The TCR comes from a woman in her thirties with COVID-19, enrolled during active disease. The receptor chain draws on TRBV7-2 and TRBJ2-4, and perhaps TRBD1 as D gene, on 5 matching bases. At the DNA level, the sequence is TGTGCCAGCAGCTTAGCGCAGACAGCTTACAAAAACATTCAGTACTTC. Its protein product is CASSLAQTAYKNIQYF.